Listed here are 2 T cell receptor beta chains from one sample, sequenced in a study of metastatic and nonmetastatic thyroid tumors. Patients underwent thyroid surgery, and none had received any treatment before it. From the PCR reads, TCRdb re-called clones with MiXCR. This table holds tens of thousands of clones, around 30% found once. Sample: blood. The source is a female donor with papillary thyroid cancer or a benign thyroid nodule (not recorded which). Some clones in this sample may be carry-over from other donors' samples.

This clone came up many times. The chain joins TRBV4-3 to TRBJ2-7, with unresolved D. Germline CDR1 LGHNA, CDR2 YSLEER. The germline V and J ends were trimmed by 1 base and 2 bases, with 15 bases remaining between them. This CDR3 is 16 amino acids long. CDR3 sequence (DNA): TGCGCCAGCAGCCAAGCCAGGTTAGTCGACGCCTACGAGCAGTACTTC. This codes for CASSQARLVDAYEQYF.

The sample holds many counts of this clone. V is TRBV7-2 and J is TRBJ2-5; 8 bases align to TRBD1. Germline CDR1 SGHTA, CDR2 FQGNSA. After removal of 0 bases from V and 1 base from J, the junction contained 7 bases not matched to a gene. CDR3 length equals 17 residues. The CDR3 reads CASSLARTGKFQETQYF. CDR3 bases: TGTGCCAGCAGCTTAGCCCGGACAGGGAAGTTCCAAGAGACCCAGTACTTC.